The rows below give T cell receptor beta chains drawn from one sample of a study of cytomegalovirus exposure and HLA in healthy donors. Sequencing was performed with immunoSEQ multiplex PCR; in TCRdb, only in-frame clones are kept and a portion is missing. The table has around 100,000 clones, 65% to 75% seen once; the top ten hold over 4%. The specimen sequenced was PBMCs. The receptor source for this set is a man aged 25 to 40 in good health and CMV-seropositive. Both conserved end residues are part of each CDR3. A D gene is named only where the DNA matches it firmly. Rows give clone size only sometimes, using once, few, many, or a class for an expanded clone.

v_gene: TRBV20-1
j_gene: TRBJ1-1
d_gene: .
abundance: .
CDR3nt: TGCAGTGCTTCAGGGGAGACTGAAGCTTTCTTT
CDR3aa: CSASGETEAFF

v_gene: TRBV5-1
j_gene: TRBJ2-1
d_gene: TRBD1
abundance: .
CDR3nt: TGCGCCAGCAGACCCCGGGACAGGGGCCAAAATGAGCAGTTCTTC
CDR3aa: CASRPRDRGQNEQFF

v_gene: TRBV6-5
j_gene: TRBJ1-3
d_gene: TRBD1
abundance: .
CDR3nt: TGTGCCAGCTTTGACAGGGCTTCTGGAAACACCATATATTTT
CDR3aa: CASFDRASGNTIYF

v_gene: TRBV19
j_gene: TRBJ2-3
d_gene: TRBD1
abundance: .
CDR3nt: TGTGCCAGTAGTGGGCGAACCGGGACAGGACGAGATACGCAGTATTTT
CDR3aa: CASSGRTGTGRDTQYF

v_gene: TRBV28
j_gene: TRBJ2-5
d_gene: TRBD1
abundance: .
CDR3nt: TGTGCCAGCAGCCAGACAGGGCCAGAGACCCAGTACTTC
CDR3aa: CASSQTGPETQYF

v_gene: TRBV29-1
j_gene: TRBJ2-5
d_gene: .
abundance: .
CDR3nt: TGCAGCGTGGGGTGGACAGTCCAAGAGACCCAGTACTTC
CDR3aa: CSVGWTVQETQYF

v_gene: TRBV28
j_gene: TRBJ1-1
d_gene: .
abundance: .
CDR3nt: TGTGCCAGCAGTTTATTGCAGGGGATAGACACTGAAGCTTTCTTT
CDR3aa: CASSLLQGIDTEAFF

v_gene: TRBV29-1
j_gene: TRBJ2-7
d_gene: TRBD1
abundance: few
CDR3nt: TGCAGCGCGGGACAGCGTCTCGGCGAGCAGTACTTC
CDR3aa: CSAGQRLGEQYF

v_gene: TRBV7-2
j_gene: TRBJ2-3
d_gene: TRBD2
abundance: .
CDR3nt: TGTGCCAGCAGCTTAATATCTGGGGCGGGGGGGCCAGATACGCAGTATTTT
CDR3aa: CASSLISGAGGPDTQYF

v_gene: TRBV2
j_gene: TRBJ2-2
d_gene: TRBD1
abundance: .
CDR3nt: TGTGCCAGTTCTCGGGCCCGGGACAGGGGCACCGGGGAGCTGTTTTTT
CDR3aa: CASSRARDRGTGELFF

v_gene: TRBV2
j_gene: TRBJ2-7
d_gene: .
abundance: .
CDR3nt: TGTGCCAGCAGTGAAGGCAGGGTCTACTACGAGCAGTACTTC
CDR3aa: CASSEGRVYYEQYF

v_gene: TRBV20-1
j_gene: TRBJ1-1
d_gene: .
abundance: .
CDR3nt: TGCAGTGCTGATGAGGGCACTGAAGCTTTCTTT
CDR3aa: CSADEGTEAFF

v_gene: TRBV28
j_gene: TRBJ2-7
d_gene: TRBD1
abundance: once
CDR3nt: TGTGCCAGCAGGAGGGACAGGTCGTCCTACGAGCAGTACTTC
CDR3aa: CASRRDRSSYEQYF

v_gene: TRBV5-1
j_gene: TRBJ2-7
d_gene: TRBD1
abundance: .
CDR3nt: TGCGCCAGCAGCTTGGGGACAGGGGCTACCTACGAGCAGTACTTC
CDR3aa: CASSLGTGATYEQYF

v_gene: TRBV7-9
j_gene: TRBJ1-2
d_gene: TRBD1
abundance: once
CDR3nt: TGTTCCAGCAGACCGGGACAGGGGTTCGGGGGCTACACCTTC
CDR3aa: CSSRPGQGFGGYTF

v_gene: TRBV10-1
j_gene: TRBJ2-3
d_gene: .
abundance: .
CDR3nt: TGCGCCAGCAGCGGTCCCTTAGCCACAGATACGCAGTATTTT
CDR3aa: CASSGPLATDTQYF

v_gene: TRBV6-6
j_gene: TRBJ1-2
d_gene: TRBD1
abundance: .
CDR3nt: TGTGCCAGCAGTTCAACTCGACAGGGGGCTAACTATGGCTACACCTTC
CDR3aa: CASSSTRQGANYGYTF

v_gene: TRBV15
j_gene: TRBJ2-7
d_gene: TRBD1
abundance: .
CDR3nt: TGTGCCACCAGCAGAGGATTGCCGGGACAGGGAGACCACGAGCAGTACTTC
CDR3aa: CATSRGLPGQGDHEQYF

v_gene: TRBV28
j_gene: TRBJ2-5
d_gene: TRBD1
abundance: .
CDR3nt: TGTGCCAGCAGCCGCCCGGGGACAGGGGAAGAGACCCAGTACTTC
CDR3aa: CASSRPGTGEETQYF

v_gene: TRBV7-3
j_gene: TRBJ1-3
d_gene: TRBD1
abundance: .
CDR3nt: TGTGCCAGCAGCATAGGGACAGGGGCTGGAAACACCATATATTTT
CDR3aa: CASSIGTGAGNTIYF

v_gene: TRBV7-9
j_gene: TRBJ1-5
d_gene: .
abundance: .
CDR3nt: TGTGCCAGCAGCTTTGAGTTCCAGGATCCCCAGCATTTT
CDR3aa: CASSFEFQDPQHF

v_gene: TRBV5-1
j_gene: TRBJ2-1
d_gene: TRBD2
abundance: .
CDR3nt: TGCGCCAGCAGCTTGGAGCGGGGGAATGAGCAGTTCTTC
CDR3aa: CASSLERGNEQFF

v_gene: TRBV5-8
j_gene: TRBJ1-2
d_gene: TRBD1
abundance: .
CDR3nt: TGTGCCAGCAGCACTGGGACAGTGGGAGGCTACACCTTC
CDR3aa: CASSTGTVGGYTF

v_gene: TRBV6-5
j_gene: TRBJ1-1
d_gene: .
abundance: few
CDR3nt: TGTGCCAGCAGTTCACAAACCGGGGACACTGAAGCTTTCTTT
CDR3aa: CASSSQTGDTEAFF

v_gene: TRBV6-6
j_gene: TRBJ2-7
d_gene: .
abundance: .
CDR3nt: TGTGCCAGCAGTTACGGGGCAGGGCCGGGCTACGAGCAGTACTTC
CDR3aa: CASSYGAGPGYEQYF

v_gene: TRBV11-2
j_gene: TRBJ2-5
d_gene: TRBD2
abundance: .
CDR3nt: TGTGCCAGCAGCTTAGGGGCTAGCGGGGCCCAAGAGACCCAGTACTTC
CDR3aa: CASSLGASGAQETQYF

v_gene: TRBV7-6
j_gene: TRBJ1-4
d_gene: .
abundance: .
CDR3nt: TGTGCCAGCAGCTTAGAGAACAGGGAGGGCGAAAAACTGTTTTTT
CDR3aa: CASSLENREGEKLFF

v_gene: TRBV2
j_gene: TRBJ2-5
d_gene: TRBD2
abundance: .
CDR3nt: TGTGCCAGCAGTGAATCCAGGACTAGGGTCCAGGAGACCCAGTACTTC
CDR3aa: CASSESRTRVQETQYF

v_gene: TRBV9
j_gene: TRBJ2-5
d_gene: .
abundance: .
CDR3nt: TGTGCCAGCAGCGTCGGCAGGGAAGAGACCCAGTACTTC
CDR3aa: CASSVGREETQYF

v_gene: TRBV2
j_gene: TRBJ2-2
d_gene: TRBD1
abundance: .
CDR3nt: TGTGCCAGCAGTCGGGACAGATCTCAACCCGGGGAGCTGTTTTTT
CDR3aa: CASSRDRSQPGELFF

v_gene: TRBV11-2
j_gene: TRBJ2-3
d_gene: .
abundance: .
CDR3nt: TGTGCCAGCAGCTCGGACAGCTACACAGATACGCAGTATTTT
CDR3aa: CASSSDSYTDTQYF

v_gene: TRBV27
j_gene: TRBJ1-2
d_gene: .
abundance: .
CDR3nt: TGTGCCAGCAGGAGGGGGGGTGAAAGCTATGGCTACACCTTC
CDR3aa: CASRRGGESYGYTF

v_gene: TRBV19
j_gene: TRBJ1-5
d_gene: TRBD1
abundance: .
CDR3nt: TGTGCCAGTAGTCCCCGGGACAGGGGGCTCGTAAATAGCAATCAGCCCCAGCATTTT
CDR3aa: CASSPRDRGLVNSNQPQHF

v_gene: TRBV5-4
j_gene: TRBJ1-2
d_gene: TRBD1
abundance: .
CDR3nt: TGTGCCAGCAGCTTACAGGGGCCAGGTGGCTACACCTTC
CDR3aa: CASSLQGPGGYTF

v_gene: TRBV27
j_gene: TRBJ1-4
d_gene: .
abundance: .
CDR3nt: TGTGCCAGCAGTCCCAGGGCAAATGAAAAACTGTTTTTT
CDR3aa: CASSPRANEKLFF

v_gene: TRBV6-1
j_gene: TRBJ2-6
d_gene: TRBD1
abundance: .
CDR3nt: TGTGCCAGCAGTGAAAGAAACAGGGGGACCTCTGGGGCCAACGTCCTGACTTTC
CDR3aa: CASSERNRGTSGANVLTF

v_gene: TRBV5-5
j_gene: TRBJ1-5
d_gene: .
abundance: .
CDR3nt: TGTGCCAGCAGCTTAACAGGAGATCAGCCCCAGCATTTT
CDR3aa: CASSLTGDQPQHF

v_gene: TRBV4-3
j_gene: TRBJ1-2
d_gene: .
abundance: few
CDR3nt: TGCGCCAGCAGCAGAGCCTTCGGACAGTTCAACTATGGCTACACCTTC
CDR3aa: CASSRAFGQFNYGYTF

v_gene: TRBV7-2
j_gene: TRBJ1-2
d_gene: TRBD1
abundance: .
CDR3nt: TGTGCCAGCAGCTTAGAGAGAGACAGGGGAACTAACTATGGCTACACCTTC
CDR3aa: CASSLERDRGTNYGYTF

v_gene: TRBV19
j_gene: TRBJ2-3
d_gene: .
abundance: .
CDR3nt: TGTGCCAGTAGTACGCGACTTAACACAGATACGCAGTATTTT
CDR3aa: CASSTRLNTDTQYF

v_gene: TRBV2
j_gene: TRBJ1-2
d_gene: .
abundance: .
CDR3nt: TGTGCCAGCAGTGGGGCCACACACTATGGCTACACCTTC
CDR3aa: CASSGATHYGYTF

v_gene: TRBV28
j_gene: TRBJ1-3
d_gene: .
abundance: few
CDR3nt: TGTGCCAGCAGTTCGGACACCCGCTCTGGAAACACCATATATTTT
CDR3aa: CASSSDTRSGNTIYF

v_gene: TRBV20-1
j_gene: TRBJ2-7
d_gene: .
abundance: .
CDR3nt: TGCAGTGTCCCGAGCTCCTACGAGCAGTACTTC
CDR3aa: CSVPSSYEQYF

v_gene: TRBV7-3
j_gene: TRBJ2-6
d_gene: .
abundance: once
CDR3nt: TGTGCCAGCAGCTCCACGGGGTTGGGGGCCAACGTCCTGACTTTC
CDR3aa: CASSSTGLGANVLTF